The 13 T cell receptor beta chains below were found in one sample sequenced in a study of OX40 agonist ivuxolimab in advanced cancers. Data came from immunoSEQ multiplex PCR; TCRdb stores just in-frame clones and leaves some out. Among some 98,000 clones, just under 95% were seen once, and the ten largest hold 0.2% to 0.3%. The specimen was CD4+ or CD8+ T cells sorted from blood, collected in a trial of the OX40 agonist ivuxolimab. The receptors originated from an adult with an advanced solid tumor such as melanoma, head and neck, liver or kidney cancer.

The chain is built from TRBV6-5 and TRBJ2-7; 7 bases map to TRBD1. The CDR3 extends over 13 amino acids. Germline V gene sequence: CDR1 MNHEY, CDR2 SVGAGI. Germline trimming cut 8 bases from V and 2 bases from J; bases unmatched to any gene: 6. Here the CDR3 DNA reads TGTGCCAGCCTGGACAGGACCACCTACGAGCAGTACGTC. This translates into CASLDRTTYEQYV.

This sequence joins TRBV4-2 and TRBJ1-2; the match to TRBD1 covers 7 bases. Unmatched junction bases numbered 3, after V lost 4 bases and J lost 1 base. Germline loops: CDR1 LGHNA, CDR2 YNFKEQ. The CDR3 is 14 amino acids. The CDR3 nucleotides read TGTGCCAGCAGCCCAACAGGGGTTAACTATGGCTACACCTTC. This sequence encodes CASSPTGVNYGYTF.

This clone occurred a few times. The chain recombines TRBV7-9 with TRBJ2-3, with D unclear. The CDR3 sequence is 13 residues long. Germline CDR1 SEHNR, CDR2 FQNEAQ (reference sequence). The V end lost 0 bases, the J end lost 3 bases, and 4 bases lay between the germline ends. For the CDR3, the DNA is TGTGCCAGCAGCTTAGCTTTAACAGATACGCAGTATTTT. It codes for CASSLALTDTQYF.

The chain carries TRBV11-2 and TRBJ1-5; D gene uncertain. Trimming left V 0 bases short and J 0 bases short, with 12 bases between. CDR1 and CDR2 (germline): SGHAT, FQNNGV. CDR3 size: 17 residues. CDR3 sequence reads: CASSLDPPEGSNQPQHF. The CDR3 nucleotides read TGTGCCAGCAGCTTAGATCCCCCAGAAGGTAGCAATCAGCCCCAGCATTTT.

CDR3 nucleotides: TGCGCCAGCAGCCTGACAGCCTCGAACACCGGGGAGCTGTTTTTT. It encodes CASSLTASNTGELFF. V usage is TRBV5-1 and J usage is TRBJ2-2, with a tentative D call TRBD1 (5 bases). V was clipped by 4 bases and J by 0 bases, with 10 bases between them. The CDR3 has 15 residues. Germline V gene lookup returns CDR1 SGHRS and CDR2 YFSETQ.

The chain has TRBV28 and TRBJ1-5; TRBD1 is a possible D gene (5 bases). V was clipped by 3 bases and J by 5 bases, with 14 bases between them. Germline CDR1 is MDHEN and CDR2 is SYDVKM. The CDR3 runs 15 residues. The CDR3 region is CASSFGGGGHQPQHF. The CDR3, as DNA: TGTGCCAGCAGTTTCGGCGGGGGAGGGCATCAGCCCCAGCATTTT.

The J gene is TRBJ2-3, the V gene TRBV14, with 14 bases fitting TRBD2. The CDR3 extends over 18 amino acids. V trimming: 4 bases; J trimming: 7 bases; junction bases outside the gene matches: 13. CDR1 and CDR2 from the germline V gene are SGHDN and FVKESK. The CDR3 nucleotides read TGTGCCAGCAGCCGGTCCCTAGGACTAGCGGGAGGTCGGTATACGCAGTATTTT. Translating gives CASSRSLGLAGGRYTQYF.

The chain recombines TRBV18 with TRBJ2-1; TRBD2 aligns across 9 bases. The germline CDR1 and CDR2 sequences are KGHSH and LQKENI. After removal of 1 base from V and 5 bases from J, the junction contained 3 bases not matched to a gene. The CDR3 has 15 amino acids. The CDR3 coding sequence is TGTGCCAGCTCACCACGCAGCGGGGGGCACAATGAGCAGTTCTTC. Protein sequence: CASSPRSGGHNEQFF.

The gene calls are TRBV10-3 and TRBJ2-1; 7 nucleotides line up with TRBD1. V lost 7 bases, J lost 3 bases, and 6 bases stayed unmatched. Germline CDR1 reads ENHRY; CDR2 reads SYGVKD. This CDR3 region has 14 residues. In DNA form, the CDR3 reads TGTGCCATCAAAAGACAGGGAAACTACAATGAGCAGTTCTTC. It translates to CAIKRQGNYNEQFF.

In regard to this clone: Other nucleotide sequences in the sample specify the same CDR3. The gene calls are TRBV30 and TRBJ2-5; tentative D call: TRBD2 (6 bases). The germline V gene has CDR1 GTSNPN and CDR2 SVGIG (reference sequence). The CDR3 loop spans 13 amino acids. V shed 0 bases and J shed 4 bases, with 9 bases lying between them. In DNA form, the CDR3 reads TGTGCCTGGAGTGTTGCGGGGTCAGAGACCCAGTACTTC. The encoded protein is CAWSVAGSETQYF.

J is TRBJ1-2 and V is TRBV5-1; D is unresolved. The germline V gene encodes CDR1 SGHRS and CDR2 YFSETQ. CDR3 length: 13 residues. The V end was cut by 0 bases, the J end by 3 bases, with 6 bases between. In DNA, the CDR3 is TGCGCCAGCAGCTTGGAGTCAGACTATGGCTACACCTTC. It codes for CASSLESDYGYTF.

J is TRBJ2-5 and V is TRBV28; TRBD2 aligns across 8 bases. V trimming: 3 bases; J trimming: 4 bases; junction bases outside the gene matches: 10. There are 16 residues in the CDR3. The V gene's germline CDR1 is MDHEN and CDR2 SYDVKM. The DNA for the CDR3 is TGTGCCAGCAGTTTTATGGGCGGGAGGCGTAGAGAGACCCAGTACTTC. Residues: CASSFMGGRRRETQYF.

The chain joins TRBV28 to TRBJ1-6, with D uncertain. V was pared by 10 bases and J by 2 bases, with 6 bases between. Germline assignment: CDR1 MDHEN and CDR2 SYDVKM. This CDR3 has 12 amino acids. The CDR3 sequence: CAISAYNSPLHF. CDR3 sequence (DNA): TGTGCCATCTCAGCCTATAATTCACCCCTCCACTTT.